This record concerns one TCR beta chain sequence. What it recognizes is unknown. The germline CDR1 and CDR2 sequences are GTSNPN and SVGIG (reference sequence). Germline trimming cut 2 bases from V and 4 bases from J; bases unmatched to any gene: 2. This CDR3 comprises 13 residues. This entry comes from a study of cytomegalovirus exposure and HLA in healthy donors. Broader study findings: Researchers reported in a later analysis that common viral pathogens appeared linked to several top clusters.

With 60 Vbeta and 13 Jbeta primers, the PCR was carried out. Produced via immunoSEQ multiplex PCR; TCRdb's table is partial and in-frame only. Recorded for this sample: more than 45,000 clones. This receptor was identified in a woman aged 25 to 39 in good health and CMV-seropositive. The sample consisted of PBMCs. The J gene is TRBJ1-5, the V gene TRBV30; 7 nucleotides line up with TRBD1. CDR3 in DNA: TGTGCCTGGAGTTTGACAGGGAATCAGCCCCAGCATTTT. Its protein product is CAWSLTGNQPQHF. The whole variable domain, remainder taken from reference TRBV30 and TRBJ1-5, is SQTIHQWPATLVQPVGSPLSLECTVEGTSNPNLYWYRQAAGRGLQLLFYSVGIGQISSEVPQNLSASRPQDRQFILSSKKLLLSDSGFYLCAWSLTGNQPQHFGDGTRLSIL.